The sequence of this T cell receptor beta chain was determined in a study of shared clonotypes between healthy human individuals. Between the trimmed V and J ends, which lost 0 bases and 5 bases, there was a span of 5 bases. CDR3 length: 13 amino acids. From germline, CDR1 is SGDLS and CDR2 YYNGEE. Only in-frame clones appear in the TCRdb table, and some are missing; sequencing was by immunoSEQ multiplex PCR. This table holds some 2 million clones, approximately 95% found once. The J gene is TRBJ1-4, the V gene TRBV9; D call uncertain. This clonotype was sampled from a man aged 18 to 35 in good health. Sequenced input: naive CD4+ T cells sorted from blood. Subset indicated: CD45RA+ positively selected. CDR3 in DNA: TGTGCCAGCAGCGTAGATCTGAATGAAAAACTGTTTTTT. Protein sequence: CASSVDLNEKLFF.